This TCR beta chain comes out of a study of STAT5B mutations in CD4+ large granular lymphocyte leukemia. The V gene's germline CDR1 is LNHDA and CDR2 SQIVND (reference sequence). CDR3 size: 14 residues. The V end was cut by 1 base, the J end by 0 bases, with 7 bases between. This table comes from immunoSEQ multiplex PCR, and its TCRdb copy is limited to in-frame clones, with some not included. Of about 21,000 clones listed, 70% to 75% are singletons. Regarding this clone: What it binds is not known.

General observations from the study: TRBV06-family usage was enriched in top patient clones (8/27) versus controls (2/35). Approximately 25% of private leukemic clonotypes occurred rarely in other patients' non-leukemic repertoires. Patient CD4-sorted repertoires stayed more clonal than healthy ones after leukemic-clone removal.

Healthy controls were blood donor buffy coats. Material: CD4+ T cells from blood buffy coats. The gene calls are TRBV19 and TRBJ2-7; no definite D call. This receptor was taken from a human donor in good health. CDR3 sequence reads: CASSIGAASYEQYF. For the CDR3, the DNA is TGTGCCAGTAGTATAGGGGCCGCCTCCTACGAGCAGTACTTC.